The present entry profiles one T cell receptor (beta chain) with its context. Its antigen is unknown. The data are from a study of shared clonotypes between healthy human individuals. Findings and caveats of the study: What naive subsets generally showed was a larger estimated richness than memory subsets showed. Researchers sampled blood only, noting tissue repertoires likely differ. Among donors, clonotype sharing was expected to be affected by sequencing depth.

This table comes from immunoSEQ multiplex PCR, and its TCRdb copy is limited to in-frame clones, with some not included. Seen here are millions of clones, over 85% observed once, and the top ten hold roughly 0.13%. V was pared by 7 bases and J by 2 bases, with 5 bases of the junction left unmatched. The CDR3 has 13 amino acids. Germline CDR1 and CDR2: MDHEN and SYDVKM. The material sequenced was naive CD4+ T cells sorted from blood. Subset here: CD45RA+ positively selected. The TCR comes from a man younger than 30 in good health. The chain combines TRBV28 with TRBJ2-7, with TRBD2 matching 7 bases. The CDR3, as DNA: TGTGCCAGCACGCGGGGGAACCCCTACGAGCAGTACTTC. It translates to CASTRGNPYEQYF. The entire variable domain, with the rest obtained from reference TRBV28 and TRBJ2-7, is as follows: DVKVTQSSRYLVKRTGEKVFLECVQDMDHENMFWYRQDPGLGLRLIYFSYDVKMKEKGDIPEGYSVSREKKERFSLILESASTNQTSMYLCASTRGNPYEQYFGPGTRLTVT.